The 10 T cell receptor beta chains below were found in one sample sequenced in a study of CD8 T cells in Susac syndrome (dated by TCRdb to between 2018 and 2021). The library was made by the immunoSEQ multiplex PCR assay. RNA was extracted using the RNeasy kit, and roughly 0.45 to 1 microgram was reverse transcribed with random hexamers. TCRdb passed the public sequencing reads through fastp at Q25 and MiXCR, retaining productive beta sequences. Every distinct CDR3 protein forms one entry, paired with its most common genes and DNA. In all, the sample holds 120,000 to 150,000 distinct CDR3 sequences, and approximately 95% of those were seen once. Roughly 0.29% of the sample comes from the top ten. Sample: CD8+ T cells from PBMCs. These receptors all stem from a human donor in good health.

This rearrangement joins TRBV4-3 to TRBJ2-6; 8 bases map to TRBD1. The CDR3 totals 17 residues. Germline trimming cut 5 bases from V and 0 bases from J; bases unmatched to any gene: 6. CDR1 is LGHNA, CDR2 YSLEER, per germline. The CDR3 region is CASSTDREASGANVLTF. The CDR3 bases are TGCGCCAGCAGCACGGACAGGGAGGCCTCTGGGGCCAACGTCCTGACTTTC.

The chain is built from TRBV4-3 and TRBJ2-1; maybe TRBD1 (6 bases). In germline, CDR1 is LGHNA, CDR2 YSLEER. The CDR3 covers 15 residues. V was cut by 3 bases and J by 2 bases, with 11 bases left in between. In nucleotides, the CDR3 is TGCGCCAGCAGCCACGTGACAGGTACCTACAATGAGCAGTTCTTC. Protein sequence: CASSHVTGTYNEQFF.

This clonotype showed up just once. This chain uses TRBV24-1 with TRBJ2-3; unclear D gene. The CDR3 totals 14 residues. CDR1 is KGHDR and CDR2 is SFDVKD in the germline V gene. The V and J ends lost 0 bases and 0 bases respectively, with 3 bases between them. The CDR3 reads CATSDLDSTDTQYF. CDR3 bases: TGTGCCACCAGTGATTTGGACAGCACAGATACGCAGTATTTT.

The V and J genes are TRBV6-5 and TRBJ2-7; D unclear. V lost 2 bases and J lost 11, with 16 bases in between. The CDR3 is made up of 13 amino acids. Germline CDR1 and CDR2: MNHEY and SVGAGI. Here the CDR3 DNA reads TGTGCCAGCAGTTACAAGCTCGACGCCCTGAAGTACTTC. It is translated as CASSYKLDALKYF.

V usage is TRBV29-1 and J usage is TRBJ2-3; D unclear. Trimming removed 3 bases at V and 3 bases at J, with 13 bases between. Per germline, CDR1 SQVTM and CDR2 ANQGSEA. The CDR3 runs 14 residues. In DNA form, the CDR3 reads TGCAGCGTTGATACGGCGCGAGTGACAGATACGCAGTATTTT. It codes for CSVDTARVTDTQYF.

The CDR3 sequence: CATSAEAVYNEQFF. CDR3 in DNA: TGTGCCACCAGCGCGGAGGCAGTTTACAATGAGCAGTTCTTC. This chain uses TRBV15 with TRBJ2-1; D perhaps matches TRBD2 (5 bases). CDR3 size: 14 residues. V lost 5 bases, J lost 4 bases, and 12 bases lay in between. Germline V gene data show CDR1 as LNHNV and CDR2 as YYDKDF (reference sequence).

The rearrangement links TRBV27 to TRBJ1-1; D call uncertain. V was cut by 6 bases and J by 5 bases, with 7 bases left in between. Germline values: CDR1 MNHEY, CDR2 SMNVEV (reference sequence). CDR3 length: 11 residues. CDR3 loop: CASRVGTEAFF. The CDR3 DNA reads TGTGCCAGCAGGGTGGGAACTGAAGCTTTCTTT.

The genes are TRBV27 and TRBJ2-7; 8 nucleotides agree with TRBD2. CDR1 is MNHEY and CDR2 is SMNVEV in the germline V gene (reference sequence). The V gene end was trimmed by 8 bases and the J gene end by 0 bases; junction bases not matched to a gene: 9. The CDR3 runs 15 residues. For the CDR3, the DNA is TGTGCCAGCGGGTATAGCGGGGCCCCCTCCTACGAGCAGTACTTC. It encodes CASGYSGAPSYEQYF.

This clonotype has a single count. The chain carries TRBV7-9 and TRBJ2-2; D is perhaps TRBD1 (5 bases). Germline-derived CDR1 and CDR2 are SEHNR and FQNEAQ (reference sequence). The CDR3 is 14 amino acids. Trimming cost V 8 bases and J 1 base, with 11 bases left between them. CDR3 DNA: TGTGCCAGCTGGTGGACAAAGAACACCGGGGAGCTGTTTTTT. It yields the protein CASWWTKNTGELFF.

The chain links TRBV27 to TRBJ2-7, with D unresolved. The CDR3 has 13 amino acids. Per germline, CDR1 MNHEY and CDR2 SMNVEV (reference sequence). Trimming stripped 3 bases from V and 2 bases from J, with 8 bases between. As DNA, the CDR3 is TGTGCCAGCAGTTTTCAGGCCGCCTACGAGCAGTACTTC. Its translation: CASSFQAAYEQYF.